The next 7 T cell receptor beta chains were all read from a single sample in a study of shared clonotypes between healthy human individuals. Using immunoSEQ multiplex PCR, the repertoire was profiled, and TCRdb retains in-frame clones only, with some absent. The sample records over 800,000 clones, 80% to 95% being singletons. The naive CD8 subset, CD45RO-negative cells positively selected for CCR7, excluded terminally differentiated effector memory CD45RA+ cells. The sequenced sample was naive CD8+ T cells sorted from blood. The origin of the receptors is a young man in good health.

This rearrangement joins TRBV4-1 to TRBJ2-1; D may be TRBD1 or TRBD2 (5 bases each). The CDR3 is made up of 18 amino acids. Germline CDR1 is MGHRA and CDR2 is YSYEKL. V was trimmed by 4 bases and J by 0 bases, leaving 19 bases between them. The CDR3 loop reads CASSLIGRDRSSYNEQFF. DNA of the CDR3: TGCGCCAGCAGCCTAATAGGCCGGGACCGAAGCTCCTACAATGAGCAGTTCTTC.

This clone was counted a single time. The genes are TRBV6-6 and TRBJ1-1; maybe TRBD1 (5 bases). This CDR3 has 14 residues. Germline CDR1 and CDR2: MNHNY and SVGAGI (reference sequence). V dropped 5 bases and J dropped 0 bases, with 10 bases sitting between them. The CDR3 nucleotides are TGTGCCAGCAGTCTTGGGGGGTTGAACACTGAAGCTTTCTTT. It translates to CASSLGGLNTEAFF.

V and J are TRBV19 and TRBJ2-7; unclear D gene. Looked up from germline, CDR1 is LNHDA and CDR2 is SQIVND (reference sequence). The CDR3 loop spans 12 amino acids. V was clipped by 5 bases and J by 9 bases, with 14 bases between them. The CDR3 reads CASSQAGDVQYF. CDR3 nucleotides: TGTGCCAGTAGTCAAGCAGGTGACGTGCAGTACTTC.

The V call is TRBV7-2, the J call TRBJ1-4, with D hard to call. The CDR3 contains 14 residues. V was pared by 5 bases and J by 6 bases, with 13 bases between. CDR1 and CDR2 (germline): SGHTA, FQGNSA. The CDR3 region has the DNA TGTGCCAGCAGCGGCCGGGCCAGCCATGAAAAACTGTTTTTT. Encoded protein: CASSGRASHEKLFF.

The rearrangement uses TRBV5-5 and TRBJ1-2, with 8 bases aligning to TRBD1. Germline trimming cut 4 bases from V and 4 bases from J; bases unmatched to any gene: 9. The CDR3 loop spans 15 amino acids. CDR1 SGHKS and CDR2 YYEKEE come from the germline V gene (reference sequence). The CDR3 region is CASSPTGGVGYGYTF. The CDR3 DNA is TGTGCCAGCAGCCCCACAGGGGGGGTAGGCTATGGCTACACCTTC.

CDR3 sequence: CASSSGYRDLPQHF. Written as DNA, the CDR3 is TGTGCCAGCAGTTCGGGATACAGGGATTTGCCCCAGCATTTT. The J gene is TRBJ1-5, the V gene TRBV28; tentative D call: TRBD1 (6 bases). The CDR3 totals 14 residues. The V end lost 4 bases, the J end lost 9 bases, and 16 bases lay between the germline ends. The V gene's germline CDR1 is MDHEN and CDR2 SYDVKM.

This clone has just one count. The chain links TRBV28 to TRBJ2-3, with a possible D match to TRBD1 (6 bases). V lost 3 bases and J 4 bases, leaving 14 bases between the germline ends. The CDR3 loop spans 15 amino acids. Germline values: CDR1 MDHEN, CDR2 SYDVKM. CDR3 loop: CASSLAQGRADTQYF. CDR3 nucleotide sequence: TGTGCCAGCAGTTTGGCACAGGGACGCGCAGATACGCAGTATTTT.